This T cell receptor beta chain was captured in a study of T cell repertoires in cytomegalovirus infection. Study context: A matching HLA type, together with CMV infection, was signaled by public TCR beta signatures.

To note about this clonotype: Antigen: not known.

TCRdb analysed the reads with MiXCR anew, one entry per CDR3 protein. The sample carries around 130,000 distinct CDR3 sequences, 20% to 30% recorded once. General study points: Carriage of CMV together with the relevant HLA was identifiable through cumulative public TCR beta family frequency. There were HLA-C-restricted CMV-specific TCR beta clonotypes dominating the ex vivo response.

The junction had 5 bases not matched to a gene; V was cut back by 6 bases and J by 7 bases. Germline CDR1 is KGHDR and CDR2 is SFDVKD. CDR3 size: 13 residues. The chain employs TRBV24-1 and TRBJ1-5, with 7 positions matching TRBD1. The sequenced sample consisted of PBMCs, sequenced either directly or after in vitro stimulation (not recorded which). This receptor was obtained from a human donor in good health (CMV status not recorded). Some clones in this sample may be carry-over from other donors' samples. The DNA of the CDR3 is TGTGCCACCAGTAGACAGGGCGAACAGCCCCAGCATTTT. It specifies CATSRQGEQPQHF.